This record concerns one T cell receptor (beta chain) sequence. Its antigen is as yet unknown. Unique molecular identifiers were used in preparing the TCRbeta library. One entry per CDR3 protein results from TCRdb running MiXCR on the PCR reads. The sample shows 700,000 to 850,000 distinct CDR3 sequences, under 20% of them seen only once. The CDR3 has 15 residues. With V trimmed by 2 bases and J by 2 bases, 4 bases remained unmatched. Per the germline V gene, CDR1 is SGHRS and CDR2 is YFSETQ. The data derive from a study of T-cell reconstitution after alpha-beta-depleted transplantation in children. Overall study results and limits: Day-60 TCRbeta diversity that was high in some patients was derived from surviving recipient T cells and thymic progenitors.

This chain joins TRBV5-1 and TRBJ2-7; TRBD2 agrees at 10 bases. The sample in question was PBMCs, mostly from graft donor cells, obtained 360 days after TCRalphabeta/CD19-depleted stem cell transplant. The clonotype was recovered from a male patient younger than 18 who had a stem cell transplant for acute lymphoblastic leukemia, so the T cells may come from the graft donor. CDR3 coding DNA: TGCGCCAGCAGCTTCAGAGCGGGAGGGCCCTACGAGCAGTACTTC. Translated, it gives CASSFRAGGPYEQYF.